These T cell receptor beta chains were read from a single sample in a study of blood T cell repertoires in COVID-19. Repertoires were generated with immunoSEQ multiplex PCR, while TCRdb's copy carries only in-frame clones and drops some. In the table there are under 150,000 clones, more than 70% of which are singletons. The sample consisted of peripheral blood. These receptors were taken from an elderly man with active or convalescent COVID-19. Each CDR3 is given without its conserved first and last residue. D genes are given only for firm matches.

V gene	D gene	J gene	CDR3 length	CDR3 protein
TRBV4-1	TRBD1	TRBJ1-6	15	ASSQDREGGPSEPLH
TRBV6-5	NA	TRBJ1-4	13	ASSLQGYTNEKLF
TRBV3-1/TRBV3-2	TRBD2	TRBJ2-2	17	ASSLTRTSGGEATGELF
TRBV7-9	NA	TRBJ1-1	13	ASSLDGQKNTEAF
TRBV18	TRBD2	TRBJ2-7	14	ASSPQTSGGSYEQY
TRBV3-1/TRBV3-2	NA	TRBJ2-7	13	ASSQVSAGTYEQY
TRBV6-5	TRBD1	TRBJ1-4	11	ASRQGSNEKLF
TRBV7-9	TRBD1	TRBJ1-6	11	ASSPAGGSPLH
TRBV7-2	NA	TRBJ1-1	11	ASVSQANTEAF
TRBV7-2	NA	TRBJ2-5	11	ASSLAIPETQY
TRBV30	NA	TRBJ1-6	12	AWGSGGGFPPLH
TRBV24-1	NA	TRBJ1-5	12	ATSDRSGFQPQH
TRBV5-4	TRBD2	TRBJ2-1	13	ASRVTSGGYNEQF
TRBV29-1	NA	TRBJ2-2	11	SANGINTGELF
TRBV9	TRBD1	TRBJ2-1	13	ASSPRTGFSNEQF
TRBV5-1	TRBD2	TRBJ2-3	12	ASSAGGSTDTQY
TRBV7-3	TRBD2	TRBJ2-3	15	ASSNIPGLAGADTQY
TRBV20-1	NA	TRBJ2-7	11	SASDGSLYEQY
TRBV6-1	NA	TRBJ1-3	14	ASSEGWGGAGNTIY
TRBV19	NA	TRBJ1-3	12	ASLETRLGNTIY
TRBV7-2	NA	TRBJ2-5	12	ASSFNQGGETQY
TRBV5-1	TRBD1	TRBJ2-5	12	ASSLGQGQETQY
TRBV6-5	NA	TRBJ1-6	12	ASSYGPSNSPLH
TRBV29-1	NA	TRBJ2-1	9	SVAPPNEQF
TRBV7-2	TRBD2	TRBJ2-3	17	ASSLRSAGTSGFTDTQY
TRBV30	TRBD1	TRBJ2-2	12	AWSRTGRPGELF
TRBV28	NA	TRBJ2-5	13	ASSYLTGHQGSQY
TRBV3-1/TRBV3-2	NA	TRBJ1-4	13	ASSQVFMTGEKLF
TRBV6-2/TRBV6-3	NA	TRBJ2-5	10	ASSQYQETQY
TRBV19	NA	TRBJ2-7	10	ASSITGSEQY
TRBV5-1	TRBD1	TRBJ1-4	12	ASSSQGVEEKLF
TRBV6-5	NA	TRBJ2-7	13	ASSRVGGGFYEQY